This T cell receptor beta chain was observed in a study of T cell changes during pregnancy in multiple sclerosis. CDR3 length: 13 amino acids. J lost 8 bases, V lost 2 bases, and 5 bases had no gene match. Germline V gene lookup returns CDR1 SGHVS and CDR2 FQNEAQ. This table comes from immunoSEQ multiplex PCR, and its TCRdb copy is limited to in-frame clones, with some not included. The repertoire holds tens of thousands of clones, with 80% to 95% as singletons. The sample in question was peripheral blood, obtained in the second trimester of pregnancy. This rearrangement joins TRBV7-8 to TRBJ1-2; 7 bases map to TRBD1. The clonotype originates from a female donor with multiple sclerosis, enrolled in a pregnancy study. The CDR3: CASSLQGGGGYTF. In DNA form, the CDR3 reads TGTGCCAGCAGCTTACAGGGGGGTGGGGGCTACACCTTC.